This TCR beta chain originates from a study of follicular helper T cells after annual influenza vaccination. Study-wide context: Across the 2013-2014, 2014-2015 and 2015-2016 vaccination seasons, some subjects were resampled.

Points from the study as a whole: Change in circulating plasmablasts correlated with ICOS+CD38+ cTfh clonality change.

Time point described: 2015-2016 season, pre-vaccination. Excluded were substance abuse, HIV/AIDS, active cancer, immunomodulatory drugs and active illness. As for this clone: What it binds is not known. Other DNA sequences in this sample translate to the same CDR3.

The CDR3 contains 14 residues. The germline V gene encodes CDR1 SGHRS and CDR2 YFSETQ. The V gene lost 4 bases and the J gene lost 7 bases, with 17 bases spanning the gap. Survey level resolution was used for TCRB sequencing. Using immunoSEQ multiplex PCR, the repertoire was profiled, and TCRdb retains in-frame clones only, with some absent. In the table there are about 6,500 clones, about 81% of which are singletons. J is TRBJ1-2 and V is TRBV5-1, with D possibly matching TRBD1 (5 bases). The origin of this receptor is an adult who received the influenza vaccine. The material sequenced was CXCR5- memory CD4+ T cells sorted from blood, taken on the day of influenza vaccination. Here the CDR3 reads CASSASGSTGGYTF. CDR3 bases: TGCGCCAGCAGCGCCTCAGGGTCGACCGGTGGCTACACCTTC.